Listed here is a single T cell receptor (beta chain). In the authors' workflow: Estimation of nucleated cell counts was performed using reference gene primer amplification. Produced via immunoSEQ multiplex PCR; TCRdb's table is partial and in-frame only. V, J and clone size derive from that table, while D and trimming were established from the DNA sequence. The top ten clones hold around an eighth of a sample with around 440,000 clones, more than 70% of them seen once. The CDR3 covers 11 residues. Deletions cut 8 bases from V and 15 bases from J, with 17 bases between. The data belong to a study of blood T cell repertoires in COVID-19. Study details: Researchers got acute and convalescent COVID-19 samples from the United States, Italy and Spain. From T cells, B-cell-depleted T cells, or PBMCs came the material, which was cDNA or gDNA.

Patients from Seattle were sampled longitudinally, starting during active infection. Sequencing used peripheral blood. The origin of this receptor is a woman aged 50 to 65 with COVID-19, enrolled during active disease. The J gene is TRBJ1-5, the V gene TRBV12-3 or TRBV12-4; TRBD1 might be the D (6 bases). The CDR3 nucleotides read TGTGCCAGCGCGACAGGCAAGTTTTGGCATTTT. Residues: CASATGKFWHF.